These 19 T cell receptor beta chains share one sample of origin, sequenced in a study of blood T cell repertoires in COVID-19. Assay: immunoSEQ multiplex PCR; the TCRdb copy retains only in-frame clones and omits some. The data show 55,000 to 70,000 clones, with about nine tenths seen just once and 20% to 25% held by the top ten. The sequencing sample was made of peripheral blood. These receptors originate from a woman aged 50 to 60 with active or convalescent COVID-19.

This rearrangement joins TRBV30 to TRBJ2-1, with 10 nucleotides matching TRBD2. Looked up from germline, CDR1 is GTSNPN and CDR2 is SVGIG (reference sequence). The CDR3 covers 16 residues. The trim removed 4 bases at V and 5 bases at J, leaving 11 bases unmatched. CDR3 in amino acids: CAWNPLSGRGDNEQFF. Here the CDR3 DNA reads TGTGCCTGGAACCCGCTGAGCGGGAGGGGGGACAATGAGCAGTTCTTC.

This chain uses TRBV10-3 with TRBJ2-3; possibly TRBD1 for D (6 bases). CDR1 ENHRY and CDR2 SYGVKD come from the germline V gene. This CDR3 has 14 amino acids. With 2 bases removed from V and 0 bases from J, the gap between germline ends came to 6 bases. CDR3 in DNA: TGTGCCATCAGTGAGGGACAGAGCACAGATACGCAGTATTTT. It encodes CAISEGQSTDTQYF.

The V and J genes are TRBV7-3 and TRBJ2-7; 9 bases agree with TRBD1. Trimming cost V 5 bases and J 3 bases; bases outside gene matches: 5. The CDR3 is 14 amino acids. The germline V gene encodes CDR1 SGHTA and CDR2 FQGTGA. CDR3 bases: TGTGCCAGCAGCCAAGGACAGGGGAGCTACGAGCAGTACTTC. Amino acids: CASSQGQGSYEQYF.

Turning to this clone: Relative to the germline gene, one junction end is altered; a read error may explain this. The chain has TRBV7-7 and TRBJ2-1; 11 bases match TRBD2. CDR1 is SSHAT and CDR2 is FNYEAQ in the germline V gene (reference sequence). The CDR3 loop spans 15 amino acids. The CDR3 region is CASSPGLADYNEQFF. DNA for the CDR3: TGTGCTAGCAGCCCGGGACTAGCGGACTACAATGAGCAGTTCTTC.

This clone has only one observation. The CDR3 reads CASRRGLEYNEQFF. CDR3 in DNA: TGTGCCAGTAGGCGGGGACTAGAGTACAATGAGCAGTTCTTC. The gene calls are TRBV19 and TRBJ2-1; TRBD2 matches 8 bases. This CDR3 comprises 14 residues. V shed 6 bases, J shed 4 bases, and the junction held 5 bases outside the gene matches. The germline gives CDR1 LNHDA, CDR2 SQIVND (reference sequence).

The chain combines TRBV19 with TRBJ2-2, with TRBD2 matching over 9 bases. The CDR3 runs to 16 residues. Germline CDR1 is LNHDA and CDR2 is SQIVND (reference sequence). The J segment lost 4 bases and the V segment lost 5 bases, leaving 8 bases of the junction unmatched. The CDR3 reads CASSSGLASFTGELFF. CDR3 nucleotides: TGTGCCAGTAGTTCCGGACTAGCGTCCTTCACCGGGGAGCTGTTTTTT.

The J gene is TRBJ2-1, the V gene TRBV19; TRBD2 matches at 11 bases. The V and J ends lost 3 bases and 7 bases, in that order; junction bases with no gene match: 17. CDR1 and CDR2 (germline): LNHDA, SQIVND (reference sequence). The CDR3 is made up of 19 amino acids. The chain's CDR3 is CASSMLLGTSGIGGNEQFF. The DNA of the CDR3 is TGTGCCAGTAGTATGTTACTCGGGACTAGCGGAATAGGAGGGAATGAGCAGTTCTTC.

The chain couples TRBV27 to TRBJ2-7; 12 bases match TRBD2. The V gene end was trimmed by 5 bases and the J gene end by 2 bases; junction bases not matched to a gene: 4. Per the germline V gene, CDR1 is MNHEY and CDR2 is SMNVEV (reference sequence). The CDR3 totals 15 residues. CDR3 residues: CASSPSGGGAYEQYF. The CDR3 DNA sequence: TGTGCCAGCAGTCCTAGCGGGGGGGGCGCCTACGAGCAGTACTTC.

This rearrangement joins TRBV2 to TRBJ2-2; 9 nucleotides align to TRBD1. CDR1 SNHLY and CDR2 FYNNEI come from the germline V gene. The CDR3 is made up of 16 amino acids. Trimming at V came to 0 bases and at J to 1 base, leaving 0 bases not matched to a gene. CDR3 loop: CASSEAGQGNTGELFF. The CDR3, as DNA: TGTGCCAGCAGTGAAGCGGGACAGGGGAACACCGGGGAGCTGTTTTTT.

The V call is TRBV11-2, the J call TRBJ1-6; D uncertain. The CDR3 totals 11 residues. CDR1 and CDR2 from the germline V gene are SGHAT and FQNNGV. The ends were cut back, 8 bases at V and 9 bases at J, with 8 bases in the middle. CDR3 residues: CASLRGSPLHF. The CDR3 DNA reads as TGTGCCAGCTTACGGGGTTCACCCCTCCACTTT.

The chain couples TRBV18 to TRBJ1-2; 8 bases map to TRBD1. Trimming took 3 bases from V and 10 from J; bases not matched to a gene: 4. The length of the CDR3 is 12 residues. Germline CDR1 and CDR2: KGHSH and LQKENI. The CDR3 loop reads CASSPDRVDYTF. CDR3 nucleotide sequence: TGTGCCAGCTCACCGGACAGGGTAGACTACACCTTC.

This rearrangement joins TRBV5-1 to TRBJ1-1; weak D call: TRBD1 (6 bases). V lost 5 bases to trimming and J lost 3 bases, with 11 bases between them. Germline-derived CDR1 and CDR2 are SGHRS and YFSETQ. The length of the CDR3 is 13 residues. CDR3 amino acids: CASRESGDTEAFF. The CDR3 DNA follows: TGCGCCAGCAGGGAATCAGGGGACACTGAAGCTTTCTTT.

CDR3 region: CASSLRVLNEKLFF. CDR3 nucleotides: TGTGCCAGCAGTTTACGGGTCCTTAATGAAAAACTGTTTTTT. The V and J genes are TRBV28 and TRBJ1-4; D is uncertain. Deletions cut 2 bases from V and 4 bases from J, with 8 bases between. The length of the CDR3 is 14 residues. The V gene's germline CDR1 is MDHEN and CDR2 SYDVKM.

The chain combines TRBV19 with TRBJ2-1; possibly TRBD1 for D (5 bases). The germline V and J ends were trimmed by 7 bases and 3 bases, with 13 bases remaining between them. There are 14 residues in the CDR3. Looked up from germline, CDR1 is LNHDA and CDR2 is SQIVND (reference sequence). The CDR3 sequence: CASKGQGDYNEQFF. CDR3 bases: TGTGCCAGTAAGGGCCAAGGGGACTACAATGAGCAGTTCTTC.

V gene TRBV30 combines with J gene TRBJ2-1; TRBD1 might be the D (5 bases). CDR1 is GTSNPN, CDR2 SVGIG, per germline (reference sequence). This CDR3 comprises 14 residues. The V end lost 0 bases, the J end lost 10 bases, and 16 bases lay between the germline ends. The CDR3 here is CAWSVQAESAEQFF. The CDR3 coding sequence is TGTGCCTGGAGTGTACAGGCGGAATCGGCCGAGCAGTTCTTC.

The chain recombines TRBV7-8 with TRBJ2-7; 7 nucleotides line up with TRBD2. Trimming took 5 bases from V and 0 from J; bases not matched to a gene: 10. The length of the CDR3 is 16 residues. Germline V lookup: CDR1 SGHVS, CDR2 FQNEAQ. CDR3 bases: TGTGCCAGCAGCCCCCGTGAAAGGGACTACTCCTACGAGCAGTACTTC. It is translated as CASSPRERDYSYEQYF.

The CDR3 region has the DNA TGTGCCTGGACCCCGGGAGGCAGCATCTGGGCTTTCTTT. Residues: CAWTPGGSIWAFF. The genes are TRBV30 and TRBJ1-1, with D unclear. The CDR3 covers 13 residues. Trimming shortened V by 4 bases and J by 11 bases, and 20 bases separated the two germline ends. Germline V CDR1 and CDR2: GTSNPN, SVGIG (reference sequence). The whole variable domain, filled in from reference TRBV30 and TRBJ1-1, reads SQTIHQWPATLVQPVGSPLSLECTVEGTSNPNLYWYRQAAGRGLQLLFYSVGIGQISSEVPQNLSASRPQDRQFILSSKKLLLSDSGFYLCAWTPGGSIWAFFGQGTRLTVV.

The rearrangement uses TRBV9 and TRBJ2-1; D gene unclear. V was trimmed by 0 bases and J by 2 bases, leaving 6 bases between them. The CDR3 loop spans 14 amino acids. Germline V gene lookup returns CDR1 SGDLS and CDR2 YYNGEE. For the CDR3, the DNA is TGTGCCAGCAGCGTAGCCCAGGCCTACAATGAGCAGTTCTTC. Amino acid sequence: CASSVAQAYNEQFF.

This chain joins TRBV18 and TRBJ1-1; D uncertain. Trimming cost V 0 bases and J 8 bases, with 13 bases left between them. The CDR3 has 14 residues. CDR1 and CDR2 (germline): KGHSH, LQKENI. For the CDR3, the DNA is TGTGCCAGCTCACCACCGGGCAGTATCGTAGAAGCTTTCTTT. This gives the protein CASSPPGSIVEAFF.